This T cell receptor beta chain derives from a study of blood T cell repertoires in COVID-19. Across the study: From the United States, Italy and Spain came samples of acute and convalescent COVID-19. PBMCs, B-cell-depleted T cells, or T cells were the source of the cDNA or gDNA that made up the material.

V shed 4 bases and J 0 bases; nucleotides not matched to a gene: 5. Looked up from germline, CDR1 is SGDLS and CDR2 is YYNGEE. This CDR3 has 17 residues. In the authors' methods: For nucleated cells, counts were estimated from reference gene primer amplification. The assay was immunoSEQ multiplex PCR, and TCRdb's table has in-frame clones only and misses some. V and J calls plus clone size are reproduced from that table; the DNA served to infer D and trimming. The sample comprises 150,000 or so clones, around 86% of which are singletons, and roughly 6.1% rests with the top ten. This chain joins TRBV9 and TRBJ2-1; 12 bases match TRBD2. The source of this sequence is a man older than 75 with acute or convalescent COVID-19. Sequenced material: peripheral blood. The chain's CDR3 is CASSPRLAGDSYNEQFF. CDR3 in DNA: TGTGCCAGCAGCCCACGACTAGCGGGAGACTCCTACAATGAGCAGTTCTTC.